These T cell receptor beta chains were read from a single sample in a study of blood T cell repertoires in COVID-19. Clones were sequenced by immunoSEQ multiplex PCR, and TCRdb holds only the in-frame ones, with some missing. The sample has more than 100,000 clones, over 75% seen once. The source material was peripheral blood. Receptors originate from a man at least 80 years old with acute or convalescent COVID-19. CDR3s include the opening cysteine and the closing phenylalanine or tryptophan. D genes are given only for firm matches. Clone size, where shown, is once, few, many, or a class for clones that have expanded.

J gene: TRBJ1-5; D gene: .; V gene: TRBV6-1; clone size: .; CDR3 protein: CASSEQEGWPQHF; CDR3 DNA: TGTGCCAGCAGTGAACAGGAGGGTTGGCCCCAGCATTTT
J gene: TRBJ2-3; D gene: TRBD2; V gene: TRBV30; clone size: .; CDR3 protein: CADLAGGRGDTQYF; CDR3 DNA: TGTGCCGACTTAGCGGGGGGCCGAGGAGATACGCAGTATTTT
J gene: TRBJ1-1; D gene: .; V gene: TRBV14; clone size: .; CDR3 protein: CASSQGHINTEAFF; CDR3 DNA: TGTGCCAGCAGCCAAGGACATATTAACACTGAAGCTTTCTTT
J gene: TRBJ1-1; D gene: .; V gene: TRBV18; clone size: .; CDR3 protein: CASSPRQGNTEAFF; CDR3 DNA: TGTGCCAGCTCACCACGGCAGGGGAACACTGAAGCTTTCTTT
J gene: TRBJ1-2; D gene: .; V gene: TRBV21-1; clone size: .; CDR3 protein: CASSLIHLGGECPNYGYTF; CDR3 DNA: TGTGCCAGCAGCCTAATACACCTGGGGGGGGAATGCCCTAACTATGGCTACACCTTC
J gene: TRBJ2-1; D gene: .; V gene: TRBV18; clone size: .; CDR3 protein: CASSPPTIEQFF; CDR3 DNA: TGTGCCAGCTCACCACCGACTATTGAGCAGTTCTTC
J gene: TRBJ2-3; D gene: TRBD2; V gene: TRBV6-2/TRBV6-3; clone size: .; CDR3 protein: CASSGLAGGRADTQYF; CDR3 DNA: TGTGCCAGCAGCGGTCTAGCGGGAGGAAGGGCAGATACGCAGTATTTT
J gene: TRBJ2-1; D gene: .; V gene: TRBV7-3; clone size: few; CDR3 protein: CASSSDGGSYNEQFF; CDR3 DNA: TGTGCCAGCAGCTCTGATGGCGGCTCCTACAATGAGCAGTTCTTC
J gene: TRBJ2-1; D gene: .; V gene: TRBV4-2; clone size: .; CDR3 protein: CASSQDSADDRNEQFF; CDR3 DNA: TGTGCCAGCAGCCAAGACTCAGCAGACGACAGGAATGAGCAGTTCTTC
J gene: TRBJ2-7; D gene: .; V gene: TRBV11-1; clone size: many; CDR3 protein: CASSEDTLYEQYF; CDR3 DNA: TGTGCCAGCAGCGAGGACACTTTATACGAGCAGTACTTC
J gene: TRBJ2-3; D gene: .; V gene: TRBV7-8; clone size: .; CDR3 protein: CASSFQGRGDTDTQYF; CDR3 DNA: TGTGCCAGCAGTTTCCAGGGCAGGGGAGACACAGATACGCAGTATTTT
J gene: TRBJ1-2; D gene: .; V gene: TRBV3-1/TRBV3-2; clone size: .; CDR3 protein: CASSFRGQLSNYGYTF; CDR3 DNA: TGTGCCAGCAGCTTTCGAGGACAGTTATCTAACTATGGCTACACCTTC
J gene: TRBJ1-3; D gene: .; V gene: TRBV7-9; clone size: .; CDR3 protein: CASIPRGKGNTIYF; CDR3 DNA: TGTGCCAGCATCCCTCGGGGGAAAGGAAACACCATATATTTT
J gene: TRBJ1-4; D gene: .; V gene: TRBV2; clone size: .; CDR3 protein: CASSGLPREKLFF; CDR3 DNA: TGTGCCAGCAGTGGACTCCCCCGGGAAAAACTGTTTTTT
J gene: TRBJ2-5; D gene: TRBD1; V gene: TRBV6-1; clone size: .; CDR3 protein: CASSEATGGFGETQYF; CDR3 DNA: TGTGCCAGCAGTGAGGCGACAGGGGGATTTGGAGAGACCCAGTACTTC
J gene: TRBJ1-5; D gene: .; V gene: TRBV5-1; clone size: .; CDR3 protein: CASSSGDASNQPQHF; CDR3 DNA: TGCGCCAGCAGCTCGGGAGACGCTAGCAATCAGCCCCAGCATTTT
J gene: TRBJ2-3; D gene: TRBD1; V gene: TRBV9; clone size: .; CDR3 protein: CASSVGQGAADTQYF; CDR3 DNA: TGTGCCAGCAGCGTAGGACAGGGGGCAGCAGATACGCAGTATTTT
J gene: TRBJ2-1; D gene: TRBD2; V gene: TRBV6-2/TRBV6-3; clone size: .; CDR3 protein: CASSRPRLAGQGGGNEQFF; CDR3 DNA: TGTGCCAGCAGTCGCCCGCGACTAGCGGGCCAAGGAGGAGGTAATGAGCAGTTCTTC
J gene: TRBJ2-3; D gene: TRBD2; V gene: TRBV10-2; clone size: .; CDR3 protein: CASSELLAGGTDTQYF; CDR3 DNA: TGCGCCAGCAGTGAGTTACTAGCGGGGGGCACAGATACGCAGTATTTT
J gene: TRBJ1-5; D gene: TRBD1; V gene: TRBV10-3; clone size: .; CDR3 protein: CAISEPGGSNQPQHF; CDR3 DNA: TGTGCCATCAGCGAGCCAGGGGGGAGCAATCAGCCCCAGCATTTT
J gene: TRBJ1-3; D gene: .; V gene: TRBV12-1; clone size: few; CDR3 protein: CASSFAGTQKNSGNTIYF; CDR3 DNA: TGTGCCAGCAGCTTTGCTGGGACTCAAAAGAACTCTGGAAACACCATATATTTT
J gene: TRBJ1-6; D gene: .; V gene: TRBV5-6; clone size: .; CDR3 protein: CASSFWGKGGSPLHF; CDR3 DNA: TGTGCCAGCAGCTTTTGGGGGAAAGGGGGTTCACCCCTCCACTTT
J gene: TRBJ2-2; D gene: .; V gene: TRBV3-1/TRBV3-2; clone size: few; CDR3 protein: CASSQVGRGDPNTGELFF; CDR3 DNA: TGTGCCAGCAGCCAAGTGGGCAGGGGAGATCCGAACACCGGGGAGCTGTTTTTT
J gene: TRBJ1-5; D gene: TRBD1; V gene: TRBV3-1/TRBV3-2; clone size: .; CDR3 protein: CASSLRTGDSNQPQHF; CDR3 DNA: TGTGCCAGCAGCCTACGGACAGGAGATAGCAATCAGCCCCAGCATTTT
J gene: TRBJ2-2; D gene: TRBD2; V gene: TRBV7-9; clone size: .; CDR3 protein: CASSPSGRYGGELFF; CDR3 DNA: TGTGCCAGCAGCCCAAGCGGGAGGTATGGCGGGGAGCTGTTTTTT
J gene: TRBJ1-4; D gene: .; V gene: TRBV9; clone size: .; CDR3 protein: CASSATGRRANEKLFF; CDR3 DNA: TGTGCCAGCAGCGCTACAGGACGGCGAGCTAATGAAAAACTGTTTTTT
J gene: TRBJ1-3; D gene: .; V gene: TRBV30; clone size: .; CDR3 protein: CAWSVAGPGNTIYF; CDR3 DNA: TGTGCCTGGAGTGTAGCAGGGCCTGGAAACACCATATATTTT
J gene: TRBJ2-2; D gene: .; V gene: TRBV4-2; clone size: .; CDR3 protein: CASSPTYTGELFF; CDR3 DNA: TGTGCCAGCAGCCCGACTTACACCGGGGAGCTGTTTTTT
J gene: TRBJ1-2; D gene: TRBD1; V gene: TRBV6-5; clone size: .; CDR3 protein: CASSYSGQSNYGYTF; CDR3 DNA: TGTGCCAGCAGTTACTCGGGACAGTCTAACTATGGCTACACCTTC
J gene: TRBJ1-3; D gene: .; V gene: TRBV3-1/TRBV3-2; clone size: .; CDR3 protein: CASSPLLVGASTIYF; CDR3 DNA: TGTGCCAGCAGCCCTCTGTTGGTGGGGGCTTCCACCATATATTTT
J gene: TRBJ2-2; D gene: TRBD1; V gene: TRBV5-6; clone size: .; CDR3 protein: CASSLIQGKNTGELFF; CDR3 DNA: TGTGCCAGCAGCTTGATACAGGGGAAGAACACCGGGGAGCTGTTTTTT
J gene: TRBJ2-3; D gene: .; V gene: TRBV18; clone size: once; CDR3 protein: CASSPKGTDTQYF; CDR3 DNA: TGTGCCAGCTCACCAAAGGGGACAGATACGCAGTATTTT
J gene: TRBJ2-1; D gene: .; V gene: TRBV24-1; clone size: .; CDR3 protein: CATSDPRTPDNEQFF; CDR3 DNA: TGTGCCACCAGTGACCCCAGAACCCCAGACAATGAGCAGTTCTTC
J gene: TRBJ2-1; D gene: .; V gene: TRBV7-2; clone size: once; CDR3 protein: CASTQAGANNEQFF; CDR3 DNA: TGTGCCAGCACGCAAGCGGGTGCCAACAATGAGCAGTTCTTC
J gene: TRBJ1-2; D gene: TRBD1; V gene: TRBV3-1/TRBV3-2; clone size: .; CDR3 protein: CASSRGTGYGYTF; CDR3 DNA: TGTGCCAGCAGCCGAGGGACAGGCTATGGCTACACCTTC
J gene: TRBJ1-1; D gene: .; V gene: TRBV3-1/TRBV3-2; clone size: .; CDR3 protein: CASSQELDGGVNTEAFF; CDR3 DNA: TGTGCCAGCAGCCAAGAATTAGATGGAGGGGTGAACACTGAAGCTTTCTTT
J gene: TRBJ2-5; D gene: TRBD2; V gene: TRBV3-1/TRBV3-2; clone size: .; CDR3 protein: CASSLLAGGETQYF; CDR3 DNA: TGTGCCAGCAGCCTCCTGGCGGGGGGAGAGACCCAGTACTTC
J gene: TRBJ2-1; D gene: .; V gene: TRBV30; clone size: .; CDR3 protein: CAWSNRGEQFF; CDR3 DNA: TGTGCCTGGAGCAACCGCGGTGAGCAGTTCTTC
J gene: TRBJ1-6; D gene: .; V gene: TRBV7-2; clone size: .; CDR3 protein: CASRQYGAVYNSPLHF; CDR3 DNA: TGTGCCAGCAGACAATATGGGGCAGTCTATAATTCACCCCTCCACTTT
J gene: TRBJ1-2; D gene: TRBD1; V gene: TRBV5-6; clone size: .; CDR3 protein: CASSLGAPRGRNYGYTF; CDR3 DNA: TGTGCCAGCAGCTTGGGGGCTCCCAGGGGGCGAAACTATGGCTACACCTTC
J gene: TRBJ1-2; D gene: TRBD1; V gene: TRBV29-1; clone size: .; CDR3 protein: CSAGQGANYGYTF; CDR3 DNA: TGCAGCGCCGGACAGGGGGCTAACTATGGCTACACCTTC
J gene: TRBJ1-1; D gene: TRBD1; V gene: TRBV6-4; clone size: .; CDR3 protein: CASSEGQGKGNTEAFF; CDR3 DNA: TGTGCCAGCAGTGAGGGACAGGGAAAGGGGAACACTGAAGCTTTCTTT
J gene: TRBJ2-7; D gene: .; V gene: TRBV18; clone size: once; CDR3 protein: CASSPPLDRYEQYF; CDR3 DNA: TGTGCCAGCTCACCTCCCCTAGACCGCTACGAGCAGTACTTC
J gene: TRBJ2-2; D gene: .; V gene: TRBV6-5; clone size: .; CDR3 protein: CASIGQLNTGELFF; CDR3 DNA: TGTGCCAGCATTGGACAGCTAAACACCGGGGAGCTGTTTTTT
J gene: TRBJ1-6; D gene: .; V gene: TRBV9; clone size: .; CDR3 protein: CASSVESGGGMNSPLHF; CDR3 DNA: TGTGCCAGCAGCGTAGAAAGCGGGGGCGGTATGAATTCACCCCTCCACTTT
J gene: TRBJ1-1; D gene: TRBD1; V gene: TRBV3-1/TRBV3-2; clone size: .; CDR3 protein: CASSQADRGGPEAFF; CDR3 DNA: TGTGCCAGCAGCCAAGCCGACAGGGGAGGCCCTGAAGCTTTCTTT
J gene: TRBJ1-4; D gene: .; V gene: TRBV28; clone size: .; CDR3 protein: CASISPGDEKLFF; CDR3 DNA: TGTGCCAGCATAAGTCCCGGGGATGAAAAACTGTTTTTT
J gene: TRBJ2-4; D gene: .; V gene: TRBV7-9; clone size: .; CDR3 protein: CASSFKDLQYF; CDR3 DNA: TGTGCCAGCAGCTTCAAGGACTTGCAGTACTTC
J gene: TRBJ2-1; D gene: .; V gene: TRBV5-1; clone size: .; CDR3 protein: CASSQDKQSYNEQFF; CDR3 DNA: TGCGCCAGCAGCCAAGACAAACAATCCTACAATGAGCAGTTCTTC
J gene: TRBJ1-5; D gene: TRBD1; V gene: TRBV10-3; clone size: .; CDR3 protein: CAISGGTGGDQPQHF; CDR3 DNA: TGTGCCATCAGTGGGGGGACAGGGGGTGATCAGCCCCAGCATTTT
J gene: TRBJ2-6; D gene: TRBD1; V gene: TRBV30; clone size: .; CDR3 protein: CAWSVLTGAFNVLTF; CDR3 DNA: TGTGCCTGGAGTGTTTTAACAGGGGCCTTCAACGTCCTGACTTTC
J gene: TRBJ1-4; D gene: TRBD1; V gene: TRBV5-6; clone size: .; CDR3 protein: CASSPGQGLAKLFF; CDR3 DNA: TGTGCCAGCAGCCCTGGACAGGGGTTGGCAAAACTGTTTTTT
J gene: TRBJ1-2; D gene: .; V gene: TRBV4-1; clone size: .; CDR3 protein: CASSQDFPVTNYGYTF; CDR3 DNA: TGCGCCAGCAGCCAAGATTTCCCGGTTACTAACTATGGCTACACCTTC
J gene: TRBJ2-7; D gene: .; V gene: TRBV7-9; clone size: few; CDR3 protein: CATAWGSPYEQYF; CDR3 DNA: TGTGCCACAGCTTGGGGCAGCCCCTACGAGCAGTACTTC
J gene: TRBJ2-2; D gene: .; V gene: TRBV19; clone size: once; CDR3 protein: CASSIIGQGFTGELFF; CDR3 DNA: TGTGCCAGTAGTATTATAGGGCAGGGATTCACCGGGGAGCTGTTTTTT
J gene: TRBJ2-7; D gene: TRBD1; V gene: TRBV18; clone size: .; CDR3 protein: CASSPGTGDFYEQYF; CDR3 DNA: TGTGCCAGCTCACCCGGGACAGGGGACTTCTACGAGCAGTACTTC
J gene: TRBJ1-1; D gene: .; V gene: TRBV5-1; clone size: once; CDR3 protein: CASSSTGRTEAFF; CDR3 DNA: TGCGCCAGCAGTTCAACGGGGAGGACTGAAGCTTTCTTT